This T cell receptor (beta chain) appears in the sequencing data of a study of early T cells in non-severe SARS-CoV-2 infection. Across the whole study: Chains from this unsorted whole-blood bulk RNA could not be paired.

Notes on the study in general: Clonotype matching in VDJdb favored anti-spike CD8 responses and did not capture private and CD4 specificities.

In its sample, this clonotype was seen many times. Its cognate antigen is unknown. TCRdb re-called the 5' RACE reads through MiXCR, storing one row per CDR3 protein. Here the sample spans over 35,000 distinct CDR3 sequences, about 6% being singletons. CDR3 length equals 18 residues. Germline V gene lookup returns CDR1 KGHSH and CDR2 LQKENI. The V and J ends lost 3 bases and 7 bases, in that order; junction bases with no gene match: 18. The sequencing used whole blood, collected at baseline. The rearrangement uses TRBV18 and TRBJ2-1, with TRBD2 matching 7 bases. This TCR derives from an adult who was a healthcare worker with PCR-confirmed SARS-CoV-2 infection or an uninfected control (not recorded which). This CDR3 reads CASSPIPPTGGVGNEQFF. The CDR3 nucleotides read TGTGCCAGCTCACCGATCCCCCCGACTGGGGGGGTTGGGAATGAGCAGTTCTTC.